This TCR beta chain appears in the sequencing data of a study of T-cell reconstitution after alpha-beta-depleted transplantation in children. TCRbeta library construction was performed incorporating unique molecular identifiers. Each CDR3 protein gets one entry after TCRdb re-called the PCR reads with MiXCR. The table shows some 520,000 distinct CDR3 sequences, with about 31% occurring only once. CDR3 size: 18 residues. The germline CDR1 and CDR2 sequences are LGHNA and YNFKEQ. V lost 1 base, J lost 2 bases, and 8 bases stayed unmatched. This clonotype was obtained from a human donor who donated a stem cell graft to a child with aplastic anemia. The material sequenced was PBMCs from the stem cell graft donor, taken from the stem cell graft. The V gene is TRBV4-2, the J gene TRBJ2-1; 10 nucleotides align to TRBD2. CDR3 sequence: CASSQASSGRAAYNEQFF. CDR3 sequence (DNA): TGTGCCAGCAGCCAAGCTTCCAGCGGGAGGGCCGCCTACAATGAGCAGTTCTTC.